The entry below describes one TCR beta chain. The antigen is undetermined. This record belongs to a study of blood T cells in healthy people across ages. With a J-beta primer mix and a sample-barcoded 5' primer, a second PCR ran roughly 6 to 11 cycles. CDR3-containing paired-end reads numbering at least 2.5 million came from each sample. TCRdb recomputed calls from the 5' RACE reads with MiXCR, one row per CDR3 protein. The sample shows around 940,000 distinct CDR3 sequences, just over 50% of them seen only once. Study-wide points: When set beside aged donors, long-lived donors presented more naive CD4+ cells and higher diversity.

The CDR3 is made up of 14 amino acids. Germline V gives CDR1 SQVTM, CDR2 ANQGSEA. Trimming removed 4 bases from V and 5 bases from J, with 15 bases in between. The sample was blood. This TCR derives from a woman in her fifties or sixties in good health. The chain is built from TRBV29-1 and TRBJ1-5; D is uncertain. The CDR3 DNA is TGCAGCGTTGCGGGTACGGGCGTAGATCAGCCCCAGCATTTT. Its protein product is CSVAGTGVDQPQHF.